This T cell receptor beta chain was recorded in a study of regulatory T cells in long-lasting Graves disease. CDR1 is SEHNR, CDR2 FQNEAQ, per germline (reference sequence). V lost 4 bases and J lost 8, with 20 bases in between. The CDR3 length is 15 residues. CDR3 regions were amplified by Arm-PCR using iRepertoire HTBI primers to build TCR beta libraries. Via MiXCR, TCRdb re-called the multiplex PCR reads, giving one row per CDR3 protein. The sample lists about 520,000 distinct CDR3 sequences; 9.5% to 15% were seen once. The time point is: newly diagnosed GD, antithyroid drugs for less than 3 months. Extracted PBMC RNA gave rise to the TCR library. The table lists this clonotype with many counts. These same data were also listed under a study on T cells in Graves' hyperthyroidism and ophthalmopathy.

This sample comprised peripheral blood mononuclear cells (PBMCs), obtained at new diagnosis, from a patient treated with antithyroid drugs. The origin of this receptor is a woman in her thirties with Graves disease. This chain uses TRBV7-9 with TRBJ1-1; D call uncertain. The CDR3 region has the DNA TGTGCCAGCAGCTCCTGGGCGGGATCAGGCTCAGAAGCTTTCTTT. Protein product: CASSSWAGSGSEAFF.